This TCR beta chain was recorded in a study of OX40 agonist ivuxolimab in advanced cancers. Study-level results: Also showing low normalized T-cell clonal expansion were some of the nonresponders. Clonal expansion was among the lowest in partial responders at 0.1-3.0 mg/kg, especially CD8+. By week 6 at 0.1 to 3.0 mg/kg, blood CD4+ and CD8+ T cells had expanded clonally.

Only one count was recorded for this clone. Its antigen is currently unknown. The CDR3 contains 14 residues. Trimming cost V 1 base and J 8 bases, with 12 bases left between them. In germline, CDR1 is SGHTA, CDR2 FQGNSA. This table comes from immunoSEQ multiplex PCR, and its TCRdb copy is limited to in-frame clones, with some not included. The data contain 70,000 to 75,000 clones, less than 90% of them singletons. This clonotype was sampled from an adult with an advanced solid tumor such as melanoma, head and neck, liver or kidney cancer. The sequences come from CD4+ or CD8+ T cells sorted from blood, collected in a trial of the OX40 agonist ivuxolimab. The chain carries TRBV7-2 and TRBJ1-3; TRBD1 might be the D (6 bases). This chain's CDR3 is CASSLVAGADTIYF. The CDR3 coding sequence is TGTGCCAGCAGCTTAGTGGCGGGGGCTGACACCATATATTTT.